This T cell receptor beta chain was captured in a study of CD8 T cells in ankylosing spondylitis. Study-wide findings and caveats: Fewer than ten highly homologous variants made up a TCR beta motif, and this motif appeared characteristic of ankylosing spondylitis blood.

Per the germline V gene, CDR1 is SGHTA and CDR2 is FQGTGA. V lost 3 bases and J lost 0, with 11 bases in between. This CDR3 is 15 amino acids long. From the 5' RACE reads, TCRdb called clonotypes with MiXCR, one entry per CDR3 protein. Here the sample spans more than 400,000 distinct CDR3 sequences, about 5.2% being singletons. The table lists this clonotype with many counts. What it binds is unknown. The source of this sequence is a male donor with ankylosing spondylitis. This chain joins TRBV7-3 and TRBJ2-5, with unresolved D. Material: blood, either unsorted or a sorted T cell fraction (not recorded which). The CDR3 protein is CASSFGVGNQETQYF. The CDR3 DNA follows: TGTGCCAGCAGCTTCGGAGTTGGCAACCAAGAGACCCAGTACTTC.